These 21 T cell receptor beta chains share one sample of origin, sequenced in a study of cytomegalovirus exposure and HLA in healthy donors (dated by TCRdb to 2017 to 2019). The library was built by means of the immunoSEQ multiplex PCR assay. A mixture of 60 forward primers for TCR Vbeta segments and 13 reverse primers for TCR Jbeta segments was used in the multiplex PCR. In its TCRdb copy, this immuneACCESS table keeps in-frame sequences only and misses some clones. Where compared with another copy, unresolved V genes explain less than half of these, and the others have no known cause. The sample data list about 200,000 clones, and about 80% of these were observed just once. The ten largest clones capture around 2% of the sample. Sequenced sample: PBMCs. Every receptor here comes from a man between 18 and 35 years old in good health and CMV-seronegative.

The V gene is TRBV6-5, the J gene TRBJ2-4; 7 bases match TRBD2. This CDR3 has 15 amino acids. J lost 4 bases, V lost 6 bases, and 9 bases had no gene match. From germline, CDR1 is MNHEY and CDR2 SVGAGI. This chain's CDR3 is CASRSPLAAKNIQYF. The DNA of the CDR3 is TGTGCCAGCAGGTCGCCCCTAGCGGCTAAAAACATTCAGTACTTC.

The genes are TRBV19 and TRBJ1-5, with TRBD1 as a possible D gene (6 bases). Germline loops: CDR1 LNHDA, CDR2 SQIVND (reference sequence). Trimming removed 4 bases at V and 4 bases at J, with 14 bases between. CDR3 length: 15 amino acids. This chain's CDR3 is CASSTRGPGNQPQHF. CDR3 nucleotides: TGTGCCAGTAGTACCAGGGGTCCAGGAAATCAGCCCCAGCATTTT.

The gene calls are TRBV30 and TRBJ1-4; D perhaps matches TRBD1 (5 bases). From germline, CDR1 is GTSNPN and CDR2 SVGIG (reference sequence). V was cut by 3 bases and J by 0 bases, with 14 bases left in between. This CDR3 contains 16 residues. CDR3: CAWRGRDSATNEKLFF. The CDR3 nucleotides read TGTGCCTGGAGGGGGCGGGATTCAGCAACTAATGAAAAACTGTTTTTT.

The V call is TRBV7-9, the J call TRBJ2-7, with D tentatively TRBD1 (6 bases). Germline V CDR1 and CDR2: SEHNR, FQNEAQ (reference sequence). The CDR3 contains 12 residues. V lost 5 bases, J lost 7 bases, and 12 bases lay in between. The CDR3 protein is CASSPDRWEQYF. CDR3 in DNA: TGTGCCAGCAGCCCTGACAGGTGGGAGCAGTACTTC.

The genes are TRBV11-3 and TRBJ1-6; the match to TRBD1 covers 9 bases. This CDR3 has 15 residues. Germline V gene data show CDR1 as SGHNT and CDR2 as YENEEA. Trimming took 1 base from V and 10 from J; bases not matched to a gene: 5. The CDR3 protein is CASSLGTGDASPLHF. CDR3 DNA sequence: TGTGCCAGCAGCTTAGGGACAGGGGACGCCTCACCCCTCCACTTT. Looking up the rest from reference TRBV11-3 and TRBJ1-6 gives the full variable domain: EAGVVQSPRYKIIEKKQPVAFWCNPISGHNTLYWYLQNLGQGPELLIRYENEEAVDDSQLPKDRFSAERLKGVDSTLKIQPAELGDSAVYLCASSLGTGDASPLHFGNGTRLTVT.

The rearrangement joins TRBV5-1 to TRBJ2-5, with TRBD2 matching over 9 bases. The junction had 2 bases not matched to a gene; V was cut back by 0 bases and J by 2 bases. The CDR3 runs 15 residues. Germline CDR1 reads SGHRS; CDR2 reads YFSETQ. The CDR3 coding sequence is TGCGCCAGCAGCTTGGGGACTAGCGCACAAGAGACCCAGTACTTC. Residues: CASSLGTSAQETQYF.

The chain joins TRBV2 to TRBJ2-3, with D maybe TRBD1 (6 bases). The CDR3 is 14 residues long. Germline CDR1 and CDR2: SNHLY and FYNNEI. The V gene lost 6 bases and the J gene lost 2 bases, with 12 bases spanning the gap. The CDR3 sequence: CASSLGQPTDTQYF. CDR3 DNA: TGTGCCAGCAGCCTCGGACAGCCCACAGATACGCAGTATTTT.

The chain is built from TRBV28 and TRBJ2-7; 8 bases fit TRBD2. Germline V CDR1 and CDR2: MDHEN, SYDVKM. Trimming removed 3 bases from V and 3 bases from J; junction bases left unmatched: 1. This CDR3 region has 13 residues. The CDR3 sequence is CASSFGGVYEQYF. The CDR3 bases are TGTGCCAGCAGTTTCGGGGGGGTCTACGAGCAGTACTTC.

This clone was observed a few times. The V and J genes are TRBV5-1 and TRBJ2-7, with 8 bases identical to TRBD1. Trimming at V came to 3 bases and at J to 2 bases, leaving 7 bases not matched to a gene. The CDR3 runs to 15 residues. Germline values: CDR1 SGHRS, CDR2 YFSETQ. CDR3 DNA sequence: TGCGCCAGCAGCTCCGGACAGGGCTATACCTACGAGCAGTACTTC. Translated: CASSSGQGYTYEQYF. The variable domain in full, completed from reference TRBV5-1 and TRBJ2-7, reads KAGVTQTPRYLIKTRGQQVTLSCSPISGHRSVSWYQQTPGQGLQFLFEYFSETQRNKGNFPGRFSGRQFSNSRSEMNVSTLELGDSALYLCASSSGQGYTYEQYFGPGTRLTVT.

The J gene is TRBJ2-7, the V gene TRBV18; 7 positions agree with TRBD2. Germline lookup yields CDR1 KGHSH and CDR2 LQKENI. The CDR3 contains 12 residues. The J segment lost 7 bases and the V segment lost 3 bases, leaving 3 bases of the junction unmatched. The CDR3 DNA follows: TGTGCCAGCTCACCCCTCGGGAGGGAGCAGTACTTC. Translated, it gives CASSPLGREQYF.

This chain connects TRBV30 to TRBJ2-1, with D possibly TRBD2 on 5 matching bases. Per germline, CDR1 GTSNPN and CDR2 SVGIG (reference sequence). The V end lost 2 bases, the J end lost 7 bases, and 9 bases lay between the germline ends. CDR3 size: 12 residues. The CDR3 sequence is CAWSLRRNEQFF. The CDR3, as DNA: TGTGCCTGGAGTCTCAGGAGGAATGAGCAGTTCTTC.

Of note for this clone: One end of the junction does not line up with germline, which may come from a read error. The J gene is TRBJ2-3, the V gene TRBV29-1; 8 bases agree with TRBD2. Germline CDR1 and CDR2: SQVTM and ANQGSEA. The CDR3 covers 14 residues. CDR3 nucleotide sequence: TGCAGCGTCGAAGGGACTAGAGTAACAGATACGCAGTATTTT. This sequence encodes CSVEGTRVTDTQYF.

This clone was seen once. V gene TRBV28 combines with J gene TRBJ2-3, with 11 bases lining up with TRBD2. CDR1 is MDHEN, CDR2 SYDVKM, per germline. V was clipped by 5 bases and J by 2 bases; unmatched bases: 12. The CDR3 totals 18 residues. The CDR3 is CASSLLAGDLYPTDTQYF. The CDR3 bases are TGTGCCAGCAGTCTACTAGCGGGGGATCTCTATCCCACAGATACGCAGTATTTT.

This chain links TRBV28 with TRBJ1-5, with 7 bases identical to TRBD1. Per germline, CDR1 MDHEN and CDR2 SYDVKM. The V segment lost 9 bases and the J segment 7 bases; nucleotides outside the gene matches: 9. The length of the CDR3 is 13 residues. The CDR3 spells CASRQGDDQPQHF. The CDR3 DNA reads TGTGCCAGTAGACAGGGAGACGACCAGCCCCAGCATTTT.

The rearrangement links TRBV5-4 to TRBJ2-1; TRBD1 is a possible D gene (5 bases). The germline V gene encodes CDR1 SGHNT and CDR2 YYREEE (reference sequence). This CDR3 spans 17 amino acids. The V end was cut by 0 bases, the J end by 4 bases, with 17 bases between. The CDR3 DNA is TGTGCCAGCAGCTTGGACCCCTGGGGCGCTCCATACAATGAGCAGTTCTTC. Its protein product is CASSLDPWGAPYNEQFF.

This clone was counted between two and nine times. V and J are TRBV2 and TRBJ2-7, with D tentatively TRBD1 (6 bases). Deletions cut 5 bases from V and 3 bases from J, with 14 bases between. CDR3 length: 14 residues. Germline-derived CDR1 and CDR2 are SNHLY and FYNNEI. The CDR3 spells CASSSQGRGYEQYF. CDR3 sequence (DNA): TGTGCCAGCAGTAGCCAGGGGAGAGGCTACGAGCAGTACTTC.

The table lists this clone with a count of one. The chain couples TRBV2 to TRBJ2-3; the match to TRBD2 covers 10 bases. Per germline, CDR1 SNHLY and CDR2 FYNNEI. This CDR3 comprises 15 residues. The V and J ends lost 6 bases and 5 bases, in that order; junction bases with no gene match: 8. CDR3 DNA sequence: TGTGCCAGCAGGGGTCTAGCGGGAGCAGGAGATACGCAGTATTTT. Translation gives CASRGLAGAGDTQYF.

This CDR3 is CASSLYSRGGEAFF. CDR3 nucleotides: TGTGCCAGCAGCCTATACAGTAGGGGCGGTGAAGCTTTCTTT. V and J are TRBV7-2 and TRBJ1-1, with D possibly being TRBD1 (5 bases). Germline CDR1 and CDR2: SGHTA and FQGNSA. V gave up 5 bases and J gave up 7 bases, with 17 bases separating them. This CDR3 contains 14 residues.

The gene calls are TRBV9 and TRBJ2-2, with unresolved D. CDR1 and CDR2 from the germline V gene are SGDLS and YYNGEE. The CDR3 loop spans 16 amino acids. V was trimmed by 0 bases and J by 0 bases, leaving 9 bases between them. CDR3 sequence: CASSVGGESNTGELFF. The CDR3, as DNA: TGTGCCAGCAGCGTAGGAGGAGAATCGAACACCGGGGAGCTGTTTTTT. Looking up the rest from reference TRBV9 and TRBJ2-2 gives the full variable domain: DSGVTQTPKHLITATGQRVTLRCSPRSGDLSVYWYQQSLDQGLQFLIQYYNGEERAKGNILERFSAQQFPDLHSELNLSSLELGDSALYFCASSVGGESNTGELFFGEGSRLTVL.

The chain couples TRBV28 to TRBJ1-2, with 8 bases identical to TRBD1. The CDR3 sequence is 17 residues long. The ends lost 6 bases at V and 5 bases at J; junction bases unmatched: 17. Germline values: CDR1 MDHEN, CDR2 SYDVKM. CDR3 in amino acids: CASSPTRDRRFSYGYTF. The CDR3, as DNA: TGTGCCAGCAGCCCAACTCGGGACAGGCGCTTCTCTTATGGCTACACCTTC.

This chain connects TRBV18 to TRBJ1-1; 7 bases match TRBD1. The germline CDR1 and CDR2 sequences are KGHSH and LQKENI. V was clipped by 4 bases and J by 3 bases; unmatched bases: 11. The CDR3 has 16 residues. Here the CDR3 reads CASSLRARDRDTEAFF. CDR3 sequence (DNA): TGTGCCAGCTCACTCCGAGCCCGGGACAGAGACACTGAAGCTTTCTTT.